The next 3 T cell receptor beta chains were all read from a single sample in a study of response to subunit inactivated influenza vaccine. TCRdb passed the RT-PCR reads through MiXCR, listing each CDR3 protein once. The data show hundreds of thousands of distinct CDR3 sequences, less than 10% seen once. Here the sequenced sample was PBMCs from blood, taken less than 30 months after vaccination. These receptors all come from a man aged 50-75 years who received an inactivated influenza vaccine.

There are many counts of this clonotype. The V gene is TRBV3-1, the J gene TRBJ2-4, with D perhaps matching TRBD2 (6 bases). The CDR3 is 13 amino acids. Between the trimmed V and J ends, which lost 1 base and 11 bases, there was a span of 12 bases. Per the germline V gene, CDR1 is LGHDT and CDR2 is YNNKEL (reference sequence). CDR3 region: CASSQGTTNVQYF. The CDR3 DNA reads as TGTGCCAGCAGCCAAGGGACTACCAACGTTCAGTACTTC.

The J gene is TRBJ1-1, the V gene TRBV20-1; no clear D. With 6 bases removed from V and 4 bases from J, the gap between germline ends came to 18 bases. Germline V CDR1 and CDR2: DFQATT, SNEGSKA (reference sequence). The CDR3 has 14 residues. The CDR3 sequence: CSAARGGGVTEAFF. The CDR3 region has the DNA TGCAGTGCCGCTCGGGGAGGAGGAGTCACTGAAGCTTTCTTT.

This clonotype occurred many times. V usage is TRBV11-2 and J usage is TRBJ2-1, with 10 bases fitting TRBD2. CDR3 length: 15 amino acids. Germline V lookup: CDR1 SGHAT, CDR2 FQNNGV. Trimming cost V 3 bases and J 3 bases; bases outside gene matches: 2. This CDR3 reads CASSFLAGDYNEQFF. DNA for the CDR3: TGTGCCAGCAGCTTCCTAGCGGGAGACTACAATGAGCAGTTCTTC.